This T cell receptor (beta chain) was recorded in a study of early T cells in non-severe SARS-CoV-2 infection. CDR3 length equals 14 residues. Germline V gene lookup returns CDR1 SEHNR and CDR2 FQNEAQ (reference sequence). Trimming removed 2 bases at V and 5 bases at J, with 12 bases between. Researchers tagged individual cDNA molecules with unique molecular identifiers. TCRdb redid the calling of the 5' RACE reads with MiXCR, one entry per CDR3 protein. The sample yields 50,000 to 75,000 distinct CDR3 sequences, approximately 9.2% seen once. This clonotype has at least ten counts. Its antigen is unknown. Findings and caveats of the study: The VDJdb matching leaned toward anti-spike CD8 responses and overlooked private and CD4 specificities.

The genes are TRBV7-9 and TRBJ2-5; the D gene is possibly TRBD1 (6 bases). The material sequenced was whole blood, taken at baseline. The TCR was taken from an adult who was a healthcare worker with PCR-confirmed SARS-CoV-2 infection or an uninfected control (not recorded which). The CDR3 bases are TGTGCCAGCAGCTTATTTTCAGGGGATGAGACCCAGTACTTC. Its protein is CASSLFSGDETQYF.